One sample yielded the 29 T cell receptor beta chains listed below, sequenced in a study of blood T cell repertoires in COVID-19. TCRdb's copy holds only in-frame clones and misses some; the assay was immunoSEQ multiplex PCR. The sample has about 170,000 clones; 70% to 85% are singletons. Source material: peripheral blood. Receptor source: a woman of 80 years or more with acute or convalescent COVID-19.

This chain links TRBV14 with TRBJ1-2, with no clear D. The germline gives CDR1 SGHDN, CDR2 FVKESK. V gave up 1 base and J gave up 2 bases, with 5 bases separating them. CDR3 length: 13 amino acids. CDR3 bases: TGTGCCAGCAGCCAAGCGGAGAACTATGGCTACACCTTC. As protein: CASSQAENYGYTF.

The genes are TRBV9 and TRBJ2-3, with TRBD2 identical over 13 bases. Looked up from germline, CDR1 is SGDLS and CDR2 is YYNGEE. CDR3 size: 14 residues. J lost 8 bases, V lost 3 bases, and 3 bases had no gene match. CDR3 nucleotides: TGTGCCAGCAGCGCCCGACTAGCGGGAGGTACGCAGTATTTT. Encoded protein: CASSARLAGGTQYF.

This chain's CDR3 is CASSSDRGYQETQYF. The CDR3 DNA follows: TGCGCCAGCAGCTCGGACAGGGGATACCAAGAGACCCAGTACTTC. The chain uses TRBV5-1 and TRBJ2-5; TRBD1 agrees at 9 bases. Germline V CDR1 and CDR2: SGHRS, YFSETQ. CDR3 length: 15 residues. V shed 3 bases, J shed 0 bases, and the junction held 3 bases outside the gene matches.

This clone was found once. CDR3 sequence (DNA): TGTGCCAGCAGAAAAACTAGTTTTGACGATGGCTACACCTTC. Its translation is CASRKTSFDDGYTF. The gene calls are TRBV2 and TRBJ1-2; the D is unclear. CDR1 is SNHLY and CDR2 is FYNNEI in the germline V gene. There are 14 residues in the CDR3. Trimming shortened V by 6 bases and J by 6 bases, and 17 bases separated the two germline ends.

The gene calls are TRBV27 and TRBJ2-2; D might be TRBD2 (6 bases). The germline V gene has CDR1 MNHEY and CDR2 SMNVEV (reference sequence). The CDR3 is 17 residues long. V lost 2 bases, J lost 4 bases, and 17 bases lay in between. The CDR3 loop reads CASSLGVTGVGTGELFF. The CDR3 coding sequence is TGTGCCAGCAGTTTAGGTGTGACGGGAGTAGGCACCGGGGAGCTGTTTTTT.

This chain connects TRBV5-8 to TRBJ1-1; a weak D match, TRBD1 (6 bases). This CDR3 comprises 14 residues. Germline V gives CDR1 SGHTS, CDR2 YDEGEE. V was clipped by 3 bases and J by 5 bases, with 14 bases between them. CDR3: CASSWGHQGTEAFF. DNA of the CDR3: TGTGCCAGCAGCTGGGGACACCAGGGAACTGAAGCTTTCTTT.

This clone appeared a single time. The chain carries TRBV29-1 and TRBJ1-2, with D tentatively TRBD1 (6 bases). In germline, CDR1 is SQVTM, CDR2 ANQGSEA. CDR3 length equals 11 residues. The V gene lost 6 bases and the J gene lost 4 bases, with 9 bases spanning the gap. CDR3 amino acids: CSVATGYGYTF. The CDR3, as DNA: TGCAGCGTCGCGACAGGCTATGGCTACACCTTC.

V and J are TRBV5-1 and TRBJ1-1; 11 bases agree with TRBD1. Germline V lookup: CDR1 SGHRS, CDR2 YFSETQ. The length of the CDR3 is 14 residues. V dropped 4 bases and J dropped 4; count of bases not matched to a gene: 3. The CDR3 reads CASSVGQGATEAFF. For the CDR3, the DNA is TGCGCCAGCAGCGTCGGACAGGGGGCCACTGAAGCTTTCTTT.

The gene calls are TRBV5-1 and TRBJ2-5; maybe TRBD1 (6 bases). From germline, CDR1 is SGHRS and CDR2 YFSETQ. The V gene lost 0 bases and the J gene lost 4 bases, with 13 bases spanning the gap. The CDR3 spans 15 residues. The CDR3 reads CASSLEQGGGETQYF. The CDR3 nucleotides are TGCGCCAGCAGCTTGGAACAGGGTGGGGGAGAGACCCAGTACTTC.

This chain connects TRBV30 to TRBJ1-2, with D maybe TRBD1 (5 bases). Germline loops: CDR1 GTSNPN, CDR2 SVGIG (reference sequence). This CDR3 is built from 12 residues. Between the trimmed V and J ends, which lost 0 bases and 4 bases, there was a span of 6 bases. This CDR3 reads CAWSVQGYGYTF. The CDR3 DNA reads TGTGCCTGGAGTGTTCAGGGCTATGGCTACACCTTC.

This chain joins TRBV10-1 and TRBJ2-3, with D tentatively TRBD2 (5 bases). The CDR3 spans 14 residues. Trimming cost V 6 bases and J 2 bases, with 12 bases left between them. Germline CDR1 is WNHNN and CDR2 is SYGVQD (reference sequence). CDR3: CASSVAKPTDTQYF. The DNA for the CDR3 is TGCGCCAGCAGCGTAGCGAAACCCACAGATACGCAGTATTTT.

This chain joins TRBV29-1 and TRBJ1-1, with a tentative D call TRBD1 (5 bases). The CDR3 is made up of 12 amino acids. Germline CDR1 SQVTM, CDR2 ANQGSEA. The V gene lost 6 bases and the J gene lost 5 bases, with 13 bases spanning the gap. The CDR3 DNA reads TGCAGCGTGGATCAGGGTCGGACTGAAGCTTTCTTT. It is translated as CSVDQGRTEAFF. Based on the CDR3 plus reference TRBV29-1 and TRBJ1-1, the full variable domain is SAVISQKPSRDICQRGTSLTIQCQVDSQVTMMFWYRQQPGQSLTLIATANQGSEATYESGFVIDKFPISRPNLTFSTLTVSNMSPEDSSIYLCSVDQGRTEAFFGQGTRLTVV.

The V gene is TRBV12-3 or TRBV12-4, the J gene TRBJ1-2; 8 bases match TRBD1. The CDR3 is 13 residues long. Losses at the gene ends were 4 bases for V and 8 bases for J; bases not matched to a gene: 6. CDR3 loop: CASSYDRGSGYTF. The CDR3, as DNA: TGTGCCAGCAGTTATGACAGGGGTAGCGGCTACACCTTC.

The gene calls are TRBV18 and TRBJ2-1, with 8 bases matching TRBD1. Germline CDR1 is KGHSH and CDR2 is LQKENI. The V segment lost 5 bases and the J segment 6 bases; nucleotides outside the gene matches: 3. The CDR3 loop spans 13 amino acids. The CDR3 nucleotides read TGTGCCAGCTCAAGCGACAGGGGCAATGAGCAGTTCTTC. Translated: CASSSDRGNEQFF.

The chain recombines TRBV27 with TRBJ2-5; 7 bases line up with TRBD1. The CDR3 runs to 15 residues. Germline assignment: CDR1 MNHEY and CDR2 SMNVEV (reference sequence). Unmatched junction bases numbered 7, after V lost 1 base and J lost 5 bases. CDR3 residues: CASSLWSGGKETQYF. DNA for the CDR3: TGTGCCAGCAGTTTATGGTCAGGGGGTAAGGAGACCCAGTACTTC.

This chain joins TRBV11-2 and TRBJ2-1; TRBD2 might be the D (6 bases). V lost 1 base, J lost 2 bases, and 9 bases lay in between. Germline values: CDR1 SGHAT, CDR2 FQNNGV. This CDR3 has 15 amino acids. The CDR3 is CASSLGAGTYNEQFF. The DNA for the CDR3 is TGTGCCAGCAGCTTAGGAGCGGGCACCTACAATGAGCAGTTCTTC.

CDR3 loop: CASSPGLAASYEQYF. The CDR3 coding sequence is TGTGCCAGTAGCCCGGGACTAGCGGCTTCCTACGAGCAGTACTTC. This chain joins TRBV19 and TRBJ2-7; 11 positions match TRBD2. The junction had 5 bases not matched to a gene; V was cut back by 6 bases and J by 1 base. CDR3 length: 15 residues. Germline CDR1 reads LNHDA; CDR2 reads SQIVND (reference sequence).

This CDR3 is CASSSAGEQFF. As DNA, the CDR3 is TGTGCCAGCAGCTCTGCGGGAGAGCAGTTCTTC. The chain joins TRBV7-9 to TRBJ2-1, with D perhaps TRBD2 (6 bases). This CDR3 region has 11 residues. Trimming removed 4 bases from V and 10 bases from J, with 8 bases in between. The V gene's germline CDR1 is SEHNR and CDR2 FQNEAQ (reference sequence).

The CDR3 here is CASSLRDGGNYGYTF. For the CDR3, the DNA is TGTGCCAGCAGCTTAAGGGACGGAGGGAACTATGGCTACACCTTC. The chain has TRBV7-9 and TRBJ1-2; weak D call: TRBD1 (5 bases). V was pared by 2 bases and J by 2 bases, with 12 bases between. The CDR3 spans 15 residues. Germline lookup yields CDR1 SEHNR and CDR2 FQNEAQ (reference sequence).

The V call is TRBV4-3, the J call TRBJ1-4; D uncertain. Trimming removed 2 bases at V and 8 bases at J, with 9 bases between. From germline, CDR1 is LGHNA and CDR2 YSLEER. CDR3 length: 13 amino acids. The CDR3 protein is CASSQSPREKLFF. Written as DNA, the CDR3 is TGCGCCAGCAGCCAATCGCCTAGGGAAAAACTGTTTTTT.

The rearrangement uses TRBV27 and TRBJ2-7; D is possibly TRBD2 (5 bases). This CDR3 is 12 amino acids long. Germline CDR1 reads MNHEY; CDR2 reads SMNVEV (reference sequence). The germline V and J ends were trimmed by 7 bases and 4 bases, with 11 bases remaining between them. As DNA, the CDR3 is TGTGCCAGCACGAGGGAACGGTACGAGCAGTACTTC. Translated: CASTRERYEQYF.

V and J are TRBV5-4 and TRBJ2-1; 8 bases line up with TRBD1. Germline CDR1 reads SGHNT; CDR2 reads YYREEE (reference sequence). The CDR3 length is 16 residues. The J segment lost 3 bases and the V segment lost 9 bases, leaving 14 bases of the junction unmatched. The CDR3 coding sequence is TGTGCCACCTCGGGAAAGGGGACAGGTGGCTACAATGAGCAGTTCTTC. Translated: CATSGKGTGGYNEQFF.

V is TRBV5-1 and J is TRBJ1-2; D might be TRBD1 (6 bases). CDR1 is SGHRS and CDR2 is YFSETQ in the germline V gene. The CDR3 is made up of 14 amino acids. Trimming removed 2 bases from V and 4 bases from J, with 12 bases in between. The CDR3 loop is CASSLSGAAYGYTF. The CDR3 DNA reads TGCGCCAGCAGCTTATCAGGGGCAGCCTATGGCTACACCTTC.

The chain joins TRBV7-9 to TRBJ2-2; 7 bases are shared with TRBD1. The CDR3 loop spans 15 amino acids. The V segment lost 5 bases and the J segment 7 bases; nucleotides outside the gene matches: 10. CDR1 and CDR2 from the germline V gene are SEHNR and FQNEAQ (reference sequence). CDR3 loop: CASSPRGGEGGELFF. The CDR3 bases are TGTGCCAGCAGCCCACGAGGGGGCGAAGGCGGGGAGCTGTTTTTT.

CDR3 DNA: TGTGCCAGCAGTTCCGGGACTAGCAGCTACTACGAGCAGTACTTC. This gives the protein CASSSGTSSYYEQYF. This sequence joins TRBV27 and TRBJ2-7, with 9 positions matching TRBD2. The CDR3 contains 15 residues. CDR1 MNHEY and CDR2 SMNVEV come from the germline V gene (reference sequence). J gave up 3 bases and V 4 bases, and 7 bases lay outside the gene matches.

The chain has TRBV5-1 and TRBJ1-1, with a tentative D call TRBD1 (5 bases). CDR3 length equals 15 residues. V was trimmed by 6 bases and J by 3 bases, leaving 18 bases between them. Germline V gives CDR1 SGHRS, CDR2 YFSETQ. The DNA for the CDR3 is TGCGCCAGCACCCAGCGGGGGGTGATGGACACTGAAGCTTTCTTT. Translation: CASTQRGVMDTEAFF.

The chain has TRBV27 and TRBJ1-6, with D possibly matching TRBD1 (5 bases). V was trimmed by 3 bases and J by 8 bases, leaving 14 bases between them. The germline gives CDR1 MNHEY, CDR2 SMNVEV (reference sequence). CDR3 length: 15 residues. The CDR3 protein is CASSFRAGGYSPLHF. CDR3 nucleotides: TGTGCCAGCAGTTTTCGGGCCGGGGGTTATTCACCCCTCCACTTT.

V and J are TRBV5-1 and TRBJ1-2; 7 nucleotides align to TRBD1. V shed 0 bases and J 4 bases; nucleotides not matched to a gene: 15. This CDR3 region has 18 residues. CDR1 and CDR2 (germline): SGHRS, YFSETQ. The CDR3 spells CASSLALQGRQARYGYTF. CDR3 in DNA: TGCGCCAGCAGCTTGGCCCTACAGGGGAGGCAGGCACGCTATGGCTACACCTTC.

The rearrangement uses TRBV18 and TRBJ2-7, with 8 bases that match TRBD1. In germline, CDR1 is KGHSH, CDR2 LQKENI. The length of the CDR3 is 17 residues. Trimming at V came to 0 bases and at J to 1 base, leaving 8 bases not matched to a gene. The CDR3 loop is CASSPPGRGTGSYEQYF. CDR3 sequence (DNA): TGTGCCAGCTCACCACCGGGTCGCGGGACAGGATCCTACGAGCAGTACTTC.